What follows are 18 T cell receptor beta chains derived from one specimen sequenced in a study of T cell repertoires in cytomegalovirus infection. For these receptors, no antigen is known. Each CDR3 protein gets one entry after TCRdb re-called the reads with MiXCR. Of 550,000 to 700,000 distinct CDR3 sequences listed, approximately 40% were seen once; the top ten hold around 48%. The sample was cultured PBMCs, taken from culture after CMV antigen stimulation. The source of these receptors is a human donor in good health (CMV status not recorded). Some clones in this sample may be carry-over from other donors' samples.

The J gene is TRBJ1-4, the V gene TRBV7-8; 7 bases fit TRBD1. CDR1 and CDR2 (germline): SGHVS, FQNEAQ. The CDR3 runs to 15 residues. V gave up 1 base and J gave up 4 bases; unmatched junction bases: 3. The CDR3 loop is CASSLVGQSNEKLFF. The DNA for the CDR3 is TGTGCCAGCAGCTTAGTGGGACAGAGTAATGAAAAACTGTTTTTT.

The chain joins TRBV19 to TRBJ1-5; 7 bases are a match to TRBD1. CDR3 length: 14 residues. Per germline, CDR1 LNHDA and CDR2 SQIVND (reference sequence). J gave up 7 bases and V 6 bases, and 9 bases lay outside the gene matches. CDR3 sequence reads: CASSTGTANQPQHF. In DNA form, the CDR3 reads TGTGCCAGTAGCACCGGGACAGCGAACCAGCCCCAGCATTTT.

This clonotype was detected only a few times. The J gene is TRBJ2-1, the V gene TRBV4-1; 8 bases are shared with TRBD2. Germline CDR1 is MGHRA and CDR2 is YSYEKL. The CDR3 length is 17 residues. The ends lost 0 bases at V and 0 bases at J; junction bases unmatched: 4. For the CDR3, the DNA is TGCGCCAGCAGCCAAGATCGAAGCGGGAGCTCCTACAATGAGCAGTTCTTC. This sequence encodes CASSQDRSGSSYNEQFF.

This clonotype was observed a few times. The CDR3 bases are TGTGCCAGCAGCTTAAAACCCCTGAACGTATATGGGGAGCTGTTTTTT. Translation gives CASSLKPLNVYGELFF. The rearrangement joins TRBV7-8 to TRBJ2-2; no definite D call. CDR3 length: 16 residues. The germline CDR1 and CDR2 sequences are SGHVS and FQNEAQ. The V gene lost 2 bases and the J gene lost 8 bases, with 18 bases spanning the gap.

This clonotype was observed at least ten times. CDR3 loop: CASRSQTEPGNTIYF. The CDR3 bases are TGTGCCAGCAGGTCCCAAACCGAGCCTGGAAACACCATATATTTT. The chain couples TRBV7-2 to TRBJ1-3, with D uncertain. V lost 6 bases, J lost 2 bases, and 14 bases lay in between. The CDR3 sequence is 15 residues long. Germline CDR1 SGHTA, CDR2 FQGNSA.

The chain combines TRBV2 with TRBJ2-7, with D perhaps TRBD1 or TRBD2 (5 bases each). The CDR3 covers 13 residues. Germline values: CDR1 SNHLY, CDR2 FYNNEI. Trimming took off 5 bases at V and 4 bases at J, with 12 bases between the two ends. Written as DNA, the CDR3 is TGTGCCAGCAGTTGGGACCAGTCGTACGAGCAGTACTTC. Translated, it gives CASSWDQSYEQYF. The full variable domain, in which reference TRBV2 and TRBJ2-7 provide the parts outside the CDR3, is EPEVTQTPSHQVTQMGQEVILRCVPISNHLYFYWYRQILGQKVEFLVSFYNNEISEKSEIFDDQFSVERPDGSNFTLKIRSTKLEDSAMYFCASSWDQSYEQYFGPGTRLTVT.

This clonotype was counted only a few times. The rearrangement links TRBV6-5 to TRBJ1-1, with a weak D call TRBD1 (6 bases). V dropped 0 bases and J dropped 3 bases, with 17 bases sitting between them. CDR3 length: 17 amino acids. Germline V gene sequence: CDR1 MNHEY, CDR2 SVGAGI. CDR3 sequence reads: CASSYSSLSWTDTEAFF. DNA for the CDR3: TGTGCCAGCAGTTACTCGAGTTTGAGTTGGACAGACACTGAAGCTTTCTTT.

This chain links TRBV24-1 with TRBJ1-2; 7 bases agree with TRBD1. Germline-derived CDR1 and CDR2 are KGHDR and SFDVKD. V gave up 7 bases and J gave up 5 bases; unmatched junction bases: 9. The CDR3 has 14 amino acids. The CDR3 sequence is CATSAPGTEYGYTF. CDR3 coding DNA: TGTGCCACCAGCGCACCCGGGACAGAGTATGGCTACACCTTC.

The chain recombines TRBV12-3 or TRBV12-4 with TRBJ1-2, with 11 positions matching TRBD1. The CDR3 covers 15 residues. J lost 3 bases, V lost 4 bases, and 4 bases had no gene match. In DNA form, the CDR3 reads TGTGCCAGCAGTTCACCGGGACAGGGGGACTATGGCTACACCTTC. It encodes CASSSPGQGDYGYTF.

This clonotype has more than one count but fewer than ten. This chain uses TRBV7-2 with TRBJ2-7; D might be TRBD1 (6 bases). Trimming cost V 0 bases and J 3 bases, with 9 bases left between them. The germline V gene encodes CDR1 SGHTA and CDR2 FQGNSA. The CDR3 has 14 amino acids. CDR3 nucleotides: TGTGCCAGCAGCTTAGCGGGGGCCTTCTACGAGCAGTACTTC. The encoded protein is CASSLAGAFYEQYF.

The chain carries TRBV6-6 and TRBJ2-7; TRBD2 agrees at 8 bases. Germline V gene data show CDR1 as MNHNY and CDR2 as SVGAGI (reference sequence). V shed 5 bases, J shed 7 bases, and the junction held 16 bases outside the gene matches. The CDR3 is made up of 16 amino acids. CDR3: CASSRPQGGGRNEQYF. The DNA of the CDR3 is TGTGCCAGCAGTCGTCCCCAGGGAGGCGGGAGGAATGAGCAGTACTTC.

This clonotype has a handful of counts. The rearrangement links TRBV7-8 to TRBJ1-1, with TRBD1 as a possible D gene (5 bases). The CDR3 is 13 residues long. Trimming stripped 7 bases from V and 4 bases from J, with 13 bases between. Germline V gene sequence: CDR1 SGHVS, CDR2 FQNEAQ. CDR3 sequence (DNA): TGTGCCAGCAAAACGGGGCAGCGCACTGAAGCTTTCTTT. It specifies CASKTGQRTEAFF.

This clonotype was counted once. The chain employs TRBV2 and TRBJ2-7; D call uncertain. The CDR3 extends over 14 amino acids. Germline V gene lookup returns CDR1 SNHLY and CDR2 FYNNEI. V lost 2 bases and J lost 0, with 8 bases in between. The CDR3 spells CASSEKGFSYEQYF. CDR3 in DNA: TGTGCCAGCAGTGAAAAAGGTTTCTCCTACGAGCAGTACTTC.

The V call is TRBV19, the J call TRBJ1-1; TRBD1 matches 7 bases. V was clipped by 4 bases and J by 0 bases; unmatched bases: 5. Per the germline V gene, CDR1 is LNHDA and CDR2 is SQIVND (reference sequence). The CDR3 loop spans 15 amino acids. CDR3 protein: CASSKGQTMNTEAFF. The CDR3 DNA is TGTGCCAGTAGTAAGGGACAGACAATGAACACTGAAGCTTTCTTT. Drawing the rest from reference TRBV19 and TRBJ1-1, the complete variable domain is DGGITQSPKYLFRKEGQNVTLSCEQNLNHDAMYWYRQDPGQGLRLIYYSQIVNDFQKGDIAEGYSVSREKKESFPLTVTSAQKNPTAFYLCASSKGQTMNTEAFFGQGTRLTVV.

This clonotype was seen a few times. The rearrangement joins TRBV7-9 to TRBJ1-2; tentatively, D is TRBD1 (6 bases). Germline V gene lookup returns CDR1 SEHNR and CDR2 FQNEAQ (reference sequence). V was shortened by 3 bases and J by 8 bases, with 10 bases between the two germline ends. The CDR3 is 12 amino acids. The CDR3 bases are TGTGCCAGCAGCTTGGACAGCTTGGGCTACACCTTC. This translates into CASSLDSLGYTF.

This clonotype was seen more than once but under ten times. The chain employs TRBV12-3 or TRBV12-4 and TRBJ2-5; D call uncertain. Trimming shortened V by 1 base and J by 0 bases, and 6 bases separated the two germline ends. The CDR3 is 14 residues long. As DNA, the CDR3 is TGTGCCAGCAGTTTAGGGCCAGACCAAGAGACCCAGTACTTC. This translates into CASSLGPDQETQYF.

The V and J genes are TRBV4-3 and TRBJ2-3; no clear D. The CDR3 runs 13 residues. Trimming pared 0 bases from V and 6 bases from J, leaving 7 bases between. Germline values: CDR1 LGHNA, CDR2 YSLEER. The CDR3: CASSQDFRDTQYF. CDR3 sequence (DNA): TGCGCCAGCAGCCAAGATTTCCGTGATACGCAGTATTTT.

The chain is built from TRBV7-2 and TRBJ2-1; D is ambiguous. V gave up 3 bases and J gave up 3 bases, with 9 bases separating them. The CDR3 spans 14 residues. CDR1 and CDR2 (germline): SGHTA, FQGNSA. Written as DNA, the CDR3 is TGTGCCAGCAGCTTTTTTCCAAGCTACAATGAGCAGTTCTTC. It encodes CASSFFPSYNEQFF. The whole variable domain, remainder taken from reference TRBV7-2 and TRBJ2-1, is GAGVSQSPSNKVTEKGKDVELRCDPISGHTALYWYRQSLGQGLEFLIYFQGNSAPDKSGLPSDRFSAERTGGSVSTLTIQRTQQEDSAVYLCASSFFPSYNEQFFGPGTRLTVL.